Listed below are T cell receptor beta chains from one sample, sequenced in a study of OX40 agonist ivuxolimab in advanced cancers. Using immunoSEQ multiplex PCR, the repertoire was profiled, and TCRdb retains in-frame clones only, with some absent. The sample has 65,000 or so clones; over 65% are singletons. The sample in question was CD4+ or CD8+ T cells sorted from blood, obtained in a trial of the OX40 agonist ivuxolimab. The receptors were gathered from an adult with an advanced solid tumor such as melanoma, head and neck, liver or kidney cancer. CDR3s include the opening cysteine and the closing phenylalanine or tryptophan. Fields, in order: D gene, V gene, J gene, CDR3 protein. A D gene is named only where the DNA matches it firmly.

D: .
V: TRBV7-2
J: TRBJ1-6
CDR3: CASSLRGTQNSPLHF

D: .
V: TRBV29-1
J: TRBJ2-7
CDR3: CSVAVRRLMAYEQYF

D: .
V: TRBV9
J: TRBJ2-2
CDR3: CASSVATGWNTGELFF

D: TRBD2
V: TRBV4-3
J: TRBJ2-7
CDR3: CASSQDEAGGSEQYF

D: TRBD2
V: TRBV5-1
J: TRBJ2-1
CDR3: CASRLAGGNEQFF

D: .
V: TRBV19
J: TRBJ1-5
CDR3: CASTLGQSYQPQHF

D: .
V: TRBV9
J: TRBJ2-7
CDR3: CASSVYTDSYEQYF

D: .
V: TRBV19
J: TRBJ1-1
CDR3: CASSIYSGTEAFF

D: TRBD1
V: TRBV2
J: TRBJ1-1
CDR3: CASSDRGRIGKAFF

D: TRBD2
V: TRBV7-2
J: TRBJ2-3
CDR3: CASSFTGGARTDTQYF

D: .
V: TRBV30
J: TRBJ1-4
CDR3: CAWSDGLTNEKLFF

D: .
V: TRBV10-3
J: TRBJ2-2
CDR3: CAISEGPRVGGELFF

D: TRBD1
V: TRBV19
J: TRBJ2-2
CDR3: CASSRGQRTGELFF

D: .
V: TRBV5-4
J: TRBJ2-6
CDR3: CASSRVRGKGDSGANVLTF

D: TRBD1
V: TRBV7-9
J: TRBJ2-7
CDR3: CASRNRDRVTYEQYF

D: TRBD2
V: TRBV5-1
J: TRBJ2-5
CDR3: CASSLVTLAGAETQYF

D: .
V: TRBV21-1
J: TRBJ1-4
CDR3: CASSMSSNTTNEKLFF

D: TRBD1
V: TRBV13
J: TRBJ1-1
CDR3: CASTRQGGETEAFF

D: TRBD1
V: TRBV5-4
J: TRBJ1-1
CDR3: CASSPSLGTGANTEAFF

D: .
V: TRBV19
J: TRBJ1-4
CDR3: CASRGQEKLFF

D: .
V: TRBV11-3
J: TRBJ2-2
CDR3: CASSPRPGPTNTGELFF

D: .
V: TRBV5-6
J: TRBJ2-2
CDR3: CASQRRGNTGELFF

D: .
V: TRBV20-1
J: TRBJ1-3
CDR3: CSARIGETIYF

D: .
V: TRBV4-3
J: TRBJ1-2
CDR3: CASSQDPTGRFGYTF

D: .
V: TRBV5-4
J: TRBJ1-2
CDR3: CASSSSRGVRGGYTF

D: .
V: TRBV7-2
J: TRBJ2-1
CDR3: CASSPKIVPNEQFF